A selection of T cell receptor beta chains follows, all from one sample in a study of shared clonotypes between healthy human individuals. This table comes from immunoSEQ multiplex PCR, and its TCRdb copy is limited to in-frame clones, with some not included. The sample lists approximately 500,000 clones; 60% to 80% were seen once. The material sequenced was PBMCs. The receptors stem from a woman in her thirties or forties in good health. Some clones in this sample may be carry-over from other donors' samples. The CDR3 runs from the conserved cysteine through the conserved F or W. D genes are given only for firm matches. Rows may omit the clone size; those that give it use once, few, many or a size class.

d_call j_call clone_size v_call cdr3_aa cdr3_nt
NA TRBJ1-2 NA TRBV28 CASSPINYGYTF TGTGCCAGCAGTCCAATTAACTATGGCTACACCTTC
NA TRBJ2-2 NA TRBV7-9 CASSRLTGELFF TGTGCCAGCAGCAGACTCACCGGGGAGCTGTTTTTT
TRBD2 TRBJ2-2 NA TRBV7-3 CASSSYGGDTGELFF TGTGCCAGCAGCTCCTACGGGGGGGACACCGGGGAGCTGTTTTTT
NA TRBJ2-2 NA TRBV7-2 CASSLGGQRTGELFF TGTGCCAGCAGCCTAGGGGGGCAGCGGACCGGGGAGCTGTTTTTT
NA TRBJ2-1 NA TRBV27 CASSSLRGREGSYNEQFF TGTGCCAGCAGTTCCCTCAGGGGGCGGGAGGGTTCCTACAATGAGCAGTTCTTC
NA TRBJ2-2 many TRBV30 CAWSVGGELFF TGTGCCTGGAGTGTAGGCGGGGAGCTGTTTTTT
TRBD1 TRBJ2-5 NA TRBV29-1 CSVDRAGTGYGIKETQYF TGCAGCGTTGATCGAGCCGGGACAGGGTATGGAATAAAAGAGACCCAGTACTTC
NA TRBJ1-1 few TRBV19 CASSMSENTEAFF TGTGCCAGTAGTATGTCAGAGAACACTGAAGCTTTCTTT
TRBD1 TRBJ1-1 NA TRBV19 CASSPDRAGGTEAFF TGTGCCAGTAGTCCAGACAGGGCTGGAGGCACTGAAGCTTTCTTT
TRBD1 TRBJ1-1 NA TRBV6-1 CASGRTGYGTEAFF TGTGCCAGCGGTAGGACAGGGTACGGCACTGAAGCTTTCTTT
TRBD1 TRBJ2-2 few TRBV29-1 CSGNRGAGELFF TGCAGCGGTAACAGGGGGGCCGGGGAGCTGTTTTTT
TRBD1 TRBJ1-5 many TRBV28 CASSSRTGRYQPQHF TGTGCCAGCAGTTCCCGGACAGGGCGGTACCAGCCCCAGCATTTT
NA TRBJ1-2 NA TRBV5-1 CASSPGAAFNYGYTF TGCGCCAGCAGCCCCGGGGCAGCATTTAACTATGGCTACACCTTC
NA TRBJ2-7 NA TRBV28 CASSTGYREQYF TGTGCCAGCAGTACAGGGTATAGGGAGCAGTACTTC
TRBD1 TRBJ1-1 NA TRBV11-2 CASSSAGTGYTEAFF TGTGCCAGCAGCTCCGCCGGGACAGGGTACACTGAAGCTTTCTTT
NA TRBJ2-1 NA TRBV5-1 CASSFVSDEQFF TGCGCCAGCAGCTTTGTTTCTGATGAGCAGTTCTTC
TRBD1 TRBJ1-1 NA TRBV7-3 CASSVDRQNTEAFF TGTGCCAGCAGCGTGGACAGGCAGAACACTGAAGCTTTCTTT
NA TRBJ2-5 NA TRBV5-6 CASSLYGGAIGGETQYF TGTGCCAGCAGCTTGTACGGGGGCGCAATCGGAGGCGAGACCCAGTACTTC
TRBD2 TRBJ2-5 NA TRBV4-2 CASSHPAGREGYGETQYF TGTGCCAGCAGCCATCCTGCGGGTAGGGAGGGTTACGGCGAGACCCAGTACTTC
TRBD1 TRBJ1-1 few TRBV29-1 CSVGTGWNTEAFF TGCAGCGTGGGGACAGGGTGGAACACTGAAGCTTTCTTT
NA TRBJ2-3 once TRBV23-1 CASSQSARGGRDTQYF TGCGCCAGCAGTCAATCGGCTAGAGGGGGACGAGATACGCAGTATTTT
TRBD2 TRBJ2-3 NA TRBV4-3 CASSQDGGLGTDTQYF TGCGCCAGCAGCCAAGACGGGGGACTAGGCACAGATACGCAGTATTTT
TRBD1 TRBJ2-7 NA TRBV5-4 CASSTDREDYEQYF TGTGCCAGCAGCACGGACAGGGAAGACTACGAGCAGTACTTC
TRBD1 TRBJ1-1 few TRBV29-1 CSAGQGPEAFF TGCAGCGCAGGACAGGGCCCAGAAGCTTTCTTT
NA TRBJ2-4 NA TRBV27 CASSLGRYKNIQYF TGTGCCAGCAGTCTGGGACGGTACAAAAACATTCAGTACTTC
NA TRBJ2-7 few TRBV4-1 CASSQEEARGGDEQYF TGCGCCAGCAGCCAAGAGGAGGCCAGGGGGGGGGACGAGCAGTACTTC
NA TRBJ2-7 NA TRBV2 CASISHTYEQYF TGTGCCAGCATCAGCCATACGTACGAGCAGTACTTC
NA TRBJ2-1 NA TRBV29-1 CSVSSVNNEQFF TGCAGCGTTTCCAGTGTGAACAATGAGCAGTTCTTC
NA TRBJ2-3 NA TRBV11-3 CASSTRLDPSTDTQYF TGTGCCAGCAGCACCAGACTAGACCCTAGCACAGATACGCAGTATTTT
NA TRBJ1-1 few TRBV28 CASSQPSLNTEAFF TGTGCCAGCAGTCAGCCGAGCCTGAACACTGAAGCTTTCTTT
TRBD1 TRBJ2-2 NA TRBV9 CASSRGTGPTDAGELFF TGTGCCAGCAGCAGAGGGACAGGCCCCACCGACGCCGGGGAGCTGTTTTTT
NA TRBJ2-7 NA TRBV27 CASSISLGVGEQYF TGTGCCAGCAGTATATCCCTGGGGGTTGGCGAGCAGTACTTC
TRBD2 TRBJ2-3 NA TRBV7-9 CASSLGLAGVSDTQYF TGTGCCAGCAGCCTTGGACTAGCGGGAGTCTCAGATACGCAGTATTTT
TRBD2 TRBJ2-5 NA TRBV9 CASSRAGGAETQYF TGTGCCAGCAGCCGAGCGGGGGGGGCAGAGACCCAGTACTTC
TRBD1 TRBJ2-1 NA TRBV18 CASSHERTGREQFF TGTGCCAGCTCACACGAACGGACAGGGCGTGAGCAGTTCTTC
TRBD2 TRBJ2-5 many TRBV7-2 CASSPGTSRQETQYF TGTGCCAGCAGCCCCGGGACTAGCAGACAAGAGACCCAGTACTTC
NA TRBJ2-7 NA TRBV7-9 CASSLADTQEQYF TGTGCCAGCAGCTTAGCGGACACCCAGGAGCAGTACTTC
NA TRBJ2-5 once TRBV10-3 CAIREQETQYF TGTGCCATTAGGGAACAAGAGACCCAGTACTTC
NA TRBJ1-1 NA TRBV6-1 CASSDGGITEALF TGTGCCAGCAGTGATGGTGGTATAACTGAAGCTCTCTTT
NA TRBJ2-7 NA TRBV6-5 CASRGPPTYEQYF TGTGCCAGCAGAGGACCCCCTACCTACGAGCAGTACTTC
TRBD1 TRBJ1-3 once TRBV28 CASRTTGEHTIYF TGTGCCAGCAGAACTACAGGGGAACACACCATATATTTT
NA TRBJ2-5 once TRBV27 CASSFSSANQETQYF TGTGCCAGCAGTTTCTCCAGCGCGAACCAAGAGACCCAGTACTTC
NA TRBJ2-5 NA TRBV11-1 CASSGRETQYF TGTGCCAGCTCGGGAAGGGAGACCCAGTACTTC